Below, one TCR beta chain is given with its context. The antigen is unknown. The data originate from a study of T cell responses to AZD1222 COVID-19 vaccine. Across the whole study: Pooled together were second doses at about 4 or about 12 weeks. General study findings and limits: Following two doses of AZD1222, Spike-specific TCR breadth and depth rose. Females made up more of the donors, who were largely white British, and clonal diversity may have come out too low.

Here immunoSEQ multiplex PCR was the method, and the copy in TCRdb shows in-frame clones only, minus some. The table includes 150,000 or so clones, 85% to 90% detected once. The junction had 6 bases not matched to a gene; V was cut back by 8 bases and J by 3 bases. The CDR3 totals 14 residues. From germline, CDR1 is ENHRY and CDR2 SYGVKD. The specimen comprised peripheral blood, sampled on day 0 of AZD1222 vaccination. The source of this sequence is an adult in good health. The chain joins TRBV10-3 to TRBJ1-5; 8 bases agree with TRBD1. The CDR3 is CAIGGQGYNQPQHF. For the CDR3, the DNA is TGTGCCATCGGAGGACAGGGCTACAATCAGCCCCAGCATTTT.